The next 25 T cell receptor beta chains were all read from a single sample in a study of T cells after yellow fever vaccination (dated by TCRdb to about 2019). The library came from 5' RACE. These reads were obtained on an Illumina NovaSeq 6000. The raw public reads went through TCRdb reprocessing: fastp at Q25, MiXCR clone calling, in-frame beta chains kept. Entries that share a CDR3 protein sequence are merged under the most common genes and DNA. The sample table shows 250,000 to 300,000 distinct CDR3 sequences, and around 4.9% are seen once. Jointly, the top ten make up around 3.5% of the sample. The treatment or condition label for this specimen denotes: live attenuated yellow fever vaccine strain. The sample here was CD4+ T cells sorted from PBMCs, taken on the day of the yellow fever booster vaccination. These receptors were obtained from a man aged 18 to 30 who received the YFV17D yellow fever vaccine.

The chain combines TRBV4-3 with TRBJ1-5; the D gene is possibly TRBD1 (6 bases). The CDR3 has 16 residues. The V end lost 0 bases, the J end lost 2 bases, and 11 bases lay between the germline ends. Germline V gives CDR1 LGHNA, CDR2 YSLEER. This chain's CDR3 is CASSQERGRGNQPQHF. CDR3 nucleotide sequence: TGCGCCAGCAGCCAAGAAAGGGGGAGGGGCAATCAGCCCCAGCATTTT.

The sample holds a few counts of this clonotype. The CDR3 loop reads CSARRDMPITQYF. The DNA of the CDR3 is TGCAGTGCTAGAAGGGATATGCCCATCACGCAGTATTTT. V usage is TRBV20-1 and J usage is TRBJ2-3, with unresolved D. CDR1 DFQATT and CDR2 SNEGSKA come from the germline V gene (reference sequence). The CDR3 runs to 13 residues. The V and J ends lost 2 bases and 9 bases respectively, with 15 bases between them.

The J gene is TRBJ1-3, the V gene TRBV5-1; D gene uncertain. This CDR3 has 16 amino acids. CDR1 is SGHRS and CDR2 is YFSETQ in the germline V gene. Trimming pared 0 bases from V and 0 bases from J, leaving 10 bases between. The DNA of the CDR3 is TGCGCCAGCAGCTTGGGGGTACCGAGCTCTGGAAACACCATATATTTT. Translated, it gives CASSLGVPSSGNTIYF.

This clonotype was counted ten times or more. The chain's CDR3 is CASSGAYEQYF. DNA of the CDR3: TGCGCCAGCTCAGGGGCCTACGAGCAGTACTTC. The rearrangement links TRBV5-1 to TRBJ2-7; D is perhaps TRBD1 (6 bases). The germline gives CDR1 SGHRS, CDR2 YFSETQ. V dropped 7 bases and J dropped 2 bases, with 7 bases sitting between them. The CDR3 sequence is 11 residues long. The full variable domain, rest sourced from reference TRBV5-1 and TRBJ2-7, is KAGVTQTPRYLIKTRGQQVTLSCSPISGHRSVSWYQQTPGQGLQFLFEYFSETQRNKGNFPGRFSGRQFSNSRSEMNVSTLELGDSALYLCASSGAYEQYFGPGTRLTVT.

This clonotype has a count of ten or more. The chain employs TRBV5-1 and TRBJ2-3; TRBD1 agrees at 8 bases. This CDR3 contains 15 residues. J was trimmed by 0 bases and V by 1 base; bases with no gene match: 1. The germline V gene encodes CDR1 SGHRS and CDR2 YFSETQ. CDR3 coding DNA: TGCGCCAGCAGCTTGAGGACAGGGAGCACAGATACGCAGTATTTT. Amino acids: CASSLRTGSTDTQYF.

This clonotype was counted many times. The V and J genes are TRBV7-2 and TRBJ2-1; 8 nucleotides align to TRBD1. Germline CDR1 is SGHTA and CDR2 is FQGNSA. This CDR3 spans 15 amino acids. Unmatched junction bases numbered 3, after V lost 5 bases and J lost 0 bases. The CDR3 loop reads CASSMGQVSYNEQFF. CDR3 DNA sequence: TGTGCCAGCAGCATGGGACAGGTCTCCTACAATGAGCAGTTCTTC.

The gene calls are TRBV10-3 and TRBJ1-2; TRBD1 matches 7 bases. This CDR3 contains 12 residues. V lost 6 bases, J lost 8 bases, and 6 bases stayed unmatched. Germline V CDR1 and CDR2: ENHRY, SYGVKD. The DNA of the CDR3 is TGTGCCATCAGCTCGTGGGACAGCGGCTACACCTTC. Amino acids: CAISSWDSGYTF.

This clonotype was counted many times. The V gene is TRBV12-3 or TRBV12-4, the J gene TRBJ2-2; 11 nucleotides align to TRBD2. This CDR3 has 14 amino acids. V shed 7 bases, J shed 5 bases, and the junction held 3 bases outside the gene matches. CDR3 region: CASTTSGGTGELFF. CDR3 nucleotide sequence: TGTGCCAGCACCACTAGCGGGGGAACCGGGGAGCTGTTTTTT.

The chain employs TRBV7-9 and TRBJ2-5, with 8 bases lining up with TRBD1. The V gene end was trimmed by 3 bases and the J gene end by 2 bases; junction bases not matched to a gene: 5. The CDR3 sequence is 15 residues long. Per germline, CDR1 SEHNR and CDR2 FQNEAQ (reference sequence). The CDR3 bases are TGTGCCAGCAGCTTTGGGACAGGAGTTCAAGAGACCCAGTACTTC. Translating gives CASSFGTGVQETQYF.

This clonotype has at least ten counts. The rearrangement uses TRBV7-2 and TRBJ1-2; tentatively, D is TRBD1 (5 bases). Trimming stripped 2 bases from V and 7 bases from J, with 14 bases between. Germline assignment: CDR1 SGHTA and CDR2 FQGNSA. CDR3 length: 14 amino acids. As DNA, the CDR3 is TGTGCCAGCAGCTTAAGACAGAGTAGGTTTGGCTACACCTTC. It specifies CASSLRQSRFGYTF.

This clonotype has ten or more counts. The rearrangement uses TRBV7-8 and TRBJ2-7; TRBD1 might be the D (5 bases). Trimming cost V 6 bases and J 3 bases, with 21 bases left between them. The V gene's germline CDR1 is SGHVS and CDR2 FQNEAQ. The CDR3 length is 16 residues. The CDR3 DNA sequence: TGTGCCAGCAGTGTGGGTTCCGGTCAGGGAAGCTACGAGCAGTACTTC. This encodes CASSVGSGQGSYEQYF.

This clonotype was counted many times. The V call is TRBV7-2, the J call TRBJ2-3, with TRBD1 matching over 7 bases. This CDR3 is built from 13 residues. CDR1 is SGHTA, CDR2 FQGNSA, per germline. The V segment lost 5 bases and the J segment 1 base; nucleotides outside the gene matches: 0. The DNA for the CDR3 is TGTGCCAGCAGCCAGGGGGGCACAGATACGCAGTATTTT. The encoded protein is CASSQGGTDTQYF.

This clonotype appeared a few times. The V call is TRBV18, the J call TRBJ1-1; TRBD1 might be the D (6 bases). From germline, CDR1 is KGHSH and CDR2 LQKENI. The CDR3 has 15 residues. The V and J ends lost 3 bases and 0 bases respectively, with 11 bases between them. The CDR3 spells CASSPYRAMNTEAFF. CDR3 sequence (DNA): TGTGCCAGCTCACCCTACAGGGCAATGAACACTGAAGCTTTCTTT.

A few counts support this clonotype. The chain is built from TRBV20-1 and TRBJ2-7; 8 nucleotides line up with TRBD2. This CDR3 region has 14 residues. J was trimmed by 5 bases and V by 3 bases; bases with no gene match: 9. Germline V lookup: CDR1 DFQATT, CDR2 SNEGSKA (reference sequence). The DNA of the CDR3 is TGCAGTGCTAGCCAGCCGCAAGCGGGGGACGAGCAGTACTTC. Translation: CSASQPQAGDEQYF.

V usage is TRBV3-1 and J usage is TRBJ1-2; D uncertain. The CDR3 runs 14 residues. Trimming left V 9 bases short and J 2 bases short, with 16 bases between. The germline V gene encodes CDR1 LGHDT and CDR2 YNNKEL (reference sequence). In nucleotides, the CDR3 is TGTGCCAGTCGTCGCTCAGGTCCCAACTATGGCTACACCTTC. Residues: CASRRSGPNYGYTF.

This clonotype was found many times. The J gene is TRBJ2-2, the V gene TRBV7-2; D gene uncertain. The germline CDR1 and CDR2 sequences are SGHTA and FQGNSA. Trimming cost V 4 bases and J 6 bases, with 15 bases left between them. The CDR3 is 15 residues long. DNA for the CDR3: TGTGCCAGCAGCTCCGTCGTAGGCCGACCCGGGGAGCTGTTTTTT. Encoded protein: CASSSVVGRPGELFF. The full variable domain, with the rest looked up from reference TRBV7-2 and TRBJ2-2, is GAGVSQSPSNKVTEKGKDVELRCDPISGHTALYWYRQSLGQGLEFLIYFQGNSAPDKSGLPSDRFSAERTGGSVSTLTIQRTQQEDSAVYLCASSSVVGRPGELFFGEGSRLTVL.

The chain carries TRBV7-9 and TRBJ1-2; 7 positions match TRBD1. Looked up from germline, CDR1 is SEHNR and CDR2 is FQNEAQ (reference sequence). The CDR3 contains 15 residues. Trimming took 5 bases from V and 8 from J; bases not matched to a gene: 14. CDR3 sequence (DNA): TGTGCCAGCAGCCCTTTACAGGGGATCCCTCGGGGCTACACCTTC. This codes for CASSPLQGIPRGYTF.

This clonotype was detected many times. The chain is built from TRBV6-5 and TRBJ2-3; 9 bases agree with TRBD1. The CDR3 extends over 16 amino acids. After removal of 6 bases from V and 4 bases from J, the junction contained 11 bases not matched to a gene. The germline gives CDR1 MNHEY, CDR2 SVGAGI. CDR3 amino acids: CASRTGTGNGADTQYF. The CDR3 DNA is TGTGCCAGCAGGACCGGGACAGGGAATGGTGCAGATACGCAGTATTTT.

Turning to this clonotype: Sequence at one end of the junction differs from germline and may be a read error. The rearrangement links TRBV24-1 to TRBJ1-1, with no clear D. Germline CDR1 KGHDR, CDR2 SFDVKD. The CDR3 has 12 amino acids. CDR3 protein: CATSSGGPDAFF. The CDR3 coding sequence is TGTGCCACCAGTTCAGGTGGGCCTGATGCTTTCTTT.

This clonotype was seen a single time. The V call is TRBV20-1, the J call TRBJ2-5; TRBD2 aligns across 8 bases. J gave up 5 bases and V 2 bases, and 4 bases lay outside the gene matches. Germline values: CDR1 DFQATT, CDR2 SNEGSKA (reference sequence). This CDR3 region has 13 residues. CDR3 DNA sequence: TGCAGTGCTAGACCTAGCGGGCGCGAGACCCAGTACTTC. It specifies CSARPSGRETQYF.

Only a few counts were recorded for this clonotype. The chain joins TRBV20-1 to TRBJ2-1; TRBD2 is a possible D gene (7 bases). The CDR3 contains 14 residues. Trimming shortened V by 5 bases and J by 8 bases, and 19 bases separated the two germline ends. The germline gives CDR1 DFQATT, CDR2 SNEGSKA (reference sequence). CDR3 residues: CSALRGAPGDEQFF. CDR3 nucleotide sequence: TGCAGTGCTCTCCGGGGGGCCCCTGGCGATGAGCAGTTCTTC.

This clonotype was observed many times. This chain joins TRBV5-1 and TRBJ2-7; the D gene could be TRBD1 or TRBD2 (5 bases each). The germline CDR1 and CDR2 sequences are SGHRS and YFSETQ. This CDR3 contains 14 residues. The V end lost 4 bases, the J end lost 5 bases, and 16 bases lay between the germline ends. The CDR3 sequence: CASSVGTQKDEQYF. CDR3 bases: TGCGCCAGCAGCGTCGGGACCCAGAAGGACGAGCAGTACTTC.

This clonotype was recorded many times. The rearrangement joins TRBV4-1 to TRBJ1-2; TRBD1 aligns across 8 bases. Germline V gene sequence: CDR1 MGHRA, CDR2 YSYEKL. The CDR3 is made up of 15 amino acids. Unmatched junction bases numbered 8, after V lost 6 bases and J lost 2 bases. In DNA, the CDR3 is TGCGCCAGCAGTCGAGGACAGGGAGAAAACTATGGCTACACCTTC. Its protein is CASSRGQGENYGYTF.

This clonotype was picked up many times. The chain is built from TRBV3-1 and TRBJ1-1, with D unresolved. The germline gives CDR1 LGHDT, CDR2 YNNKEL (reference sequence). The ends were cut back, 1 base at V and 3 bases at J, with 6 bases in the middle. The CDR3 spans 13 residues. The CDR3 loop is CASSQVPDTEAFF. CDR3 DNA: TGTGCCAGCAGCCAAGTCCCAGACACTGAAGCTTTCTTT. The full variable domain, completed using reference TRBV3-1 and TRBJ1-1, is DTAVSQTPKYLVTQMGNDKSIKCEQNLGHDTMYWYKQDSKKFLKIMFSYNNKELIINETVPNRFSPKSPDKAHLNLHINSLELGDSAVYFCASSQVPDTEAFFGQGTRLTVV.

This clonotype was picked up a small number of times. In DNA form, the CDR3 reads TGCGCCAGTGCAGCCACCTGGCCGACAGATAATTCACCCCTCCACTTT. Its protein is CASAATWPTDNSPLHF. The chain uses TRBV5-1 and TRBJ1-6; a weak D match, TRBD1 (5 bases). CDR1 and CDR2 (germline): SGHRS, YFSETQ. The V and J ends lost 8 bases and 5 bases respectively, with 20 bases between them. CDR3 length: 16 residues. Together with reference TRBV5-1 and TRBJ1-6, the CDR3 gives the full variable domain: KAGVTQTPRYLIKTRGQQVTLSCSPISGHRSVSWYQQTPGQGLQFLFEYFSETQRNKGNFPGRFSGRQFSNSRSEMNVSTLELGDSALYLCASAATWPTDNSPLHFGNGTRLTVT.